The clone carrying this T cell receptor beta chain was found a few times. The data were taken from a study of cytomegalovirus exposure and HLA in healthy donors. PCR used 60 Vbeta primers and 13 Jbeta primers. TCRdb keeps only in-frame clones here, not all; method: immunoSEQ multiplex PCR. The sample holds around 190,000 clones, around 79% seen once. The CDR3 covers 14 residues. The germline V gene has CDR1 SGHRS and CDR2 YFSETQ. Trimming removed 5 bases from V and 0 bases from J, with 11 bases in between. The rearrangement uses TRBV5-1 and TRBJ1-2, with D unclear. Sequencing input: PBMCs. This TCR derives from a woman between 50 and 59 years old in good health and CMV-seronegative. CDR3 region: CASRLAMTNYGYTF. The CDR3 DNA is TGCGCCAGCAGATTAGCGATGACTAACTATGGCTACACCTTC. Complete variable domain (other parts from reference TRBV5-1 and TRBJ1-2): KAGVTQTPRYLIKTRGQQVTLSCSPISGHRSVSWYQQTPGQGLQFLFEYFSETQRNKGNFPGRFSGRQFSNSRSEMNVSTLELGDSALYLCASRLAMTNYGYTFGSGTRLTVV.